The entry that follows covers one T cell receptor (beta chain) sequence. No antigen is known for it. For CDR3 and TCR beta VDJ profiling, genomic DNA was the template used. TCRdb analysed the reads with MiXCR anew, one entry per CDR3 protein. Seen here are about 100,000 distinct CDR3 sequences, 40% to 60% observed once, and the top ten hold 30% to 35%. Trimming took off 2 bases at V and 0 bases at J, with 10 bases between the two ends. CDR3 length: 15 residues. Germline V gene data show CDR1 as MGHRA and CDR2 as YSYEKL. These data belong to a study of CD8+CD57+ T cells in acquired aplastic anemia. Study information: DNA per sorted CD4+ or CD8+ sample ranged roughly 0.17 to 27.4 ug, averaging approximately 3.3 ug. Around 10 million reads were obtained on average for healthy donor CD4+ cells.

General observations from the study: Researchers report that around 29 CD8+ CDR3 sequences appeared in both patients and controls. Levels of CD8+ Simpson's diversity were not significantly distinct in patients versus controls.

V gene TRBV4-1 combines with J gene TRBJ1-1, with D possibly TRBD1 on 5 matching bases. The sequence was collected from a human donor in good health, serving as a control. The material sequenced was sorted CD4+, CD8+, or CD8+CD57+ T cells (not recorded which) from PBMCs. CDR3 DNA: TGCGCCAGCAGCCAACTGGGACGGCTGAACACTGAAGCTTTCTTT. Translation: CASSQLGRLNTEAFF.